The clone carrying this T cell receptor beta chain was detected only a few times. Method: immunoSEQ multiplex PCR; TCRdb's copy keeps in-frame clones and lacks some. The sample includes 35,000 to 50,000 clones, 60% to 85% of them seen just once. Trimming shortened V by 3 bases and J by 3 bases, and 20 bases separated the two germline ends. The CDR3 is 17 residues long. Per the germline V gene, CDR1 is MDHEN and CDR2 is SYDVKM. This specimen comes from a study of blood T cell repertoires in COVID-19. Study-level background: Both acute and convalescent COVID-19 samples were obtained from the United States, Italy and Spain.

The chain employs TRBV28 and TRBJ1-2; D is undetermined. Sequenced: peripheral blood. The clonotype originates from a man in his sixties or seventies with active or convalescent COVID-19. CDR3 residues: CASSFFQFSLSYYGYTF. CDR3 in DNA: TGTGCCAGCAGTTTTTTCCAGTTTAGCCTTTCTTACTATGGCTACACCTTC.